The present entry profiles one TCR beta chain with its context. This record belongs to a study of T cells in Graves' hyperthyroidism and ophthalmopathy. Amplified regions were TCR beta CDR3 sequences from RNA transcripts. In the first-round RT-PCR of the TCR CDR3, the HTBI primer set was used. TCRdb independently ran MiXCR on the multiplex PCR reads; one entry per CDR3 protein. Of 450,000 to 650,000 distinct CDR3 sequences in the sample, roughly 15% were seen once. V was trimmed by 3 bases and J by 0 bases, leaving 11 bases between them. This CDR3 is built from 15 residues. The germline CDR1 and CDR2 sequences are LNHNV and YYDKDF (reference sequence).

The TCR comes from a woman under 30 with Graves' ophthalmopathy. The chain joins TRBV15 to TRBJ1-1, with a tentative D call TRBD1 (5 bases). The sequencing sample was made of blood. For the CDR3, the DNA is TGTGCCACCAGCAGGGCGACAGCCTTGAACACTGAAGCTTTCTTT. It encodes CATSRATALNTEAFF. Using reference TRBV15 and TRBJ1-1 for the parts outside the CDR3, the full variable domain is DAMVIQNPRYQVTQFGKPVTLSCSQTLNHNVMYWYQQKSSQAPKLLFHYYDKDFNNEADTPDNFQSRRPNTSFCFLDIRSPGLGDTAMYLCATSRATALNTEAFFGQGTRLTVV.